These 5 T cell receptor beta chains originate from one sample sequenced in a study of T cell responses to AZD1222 COVID-19 vaccine. Produced via immunoSEQ multiplex PCR; TCRdb's table is partial and in-frame only. The sample consists of over 150,000 clones, 90% of them appearing once. The material was peripheral blood, obtained on day 0 of AZD1222 vaccination. All receptors come from an adult in good health.

The rearrangement uses TRBV11-3 and TRBJ2-2; D is ambiguous. The CDR3 loop spans 15 amino acids. Germline V CDR1 and CDR2: SGHNT, YENEEA. V lost 3 bases to trimming and J lost 1 base, with 9 bases between them. CDR3 nucleotide sequence: TGTGCCAGCAGCTTCGCGAGTTTGAACACCGGGGAGCTGTTTTTT. Protein: CASSFASLNTGELFF.

V gene TRBV24-1 combines with J gene TRBJ2-5, with D perhaps being TRBD1 or TRBD2 (6 bases each). The germline V gene encodes CDR1 KGHDR and CDR2 SFDVKD. V gave up 3 bases and J gave up 1 base, with 11 bases separating them. The CDR3 contains 15 residues. Here the CDR3 reads CATSDRGGGQETQYF. The CDR3 bases are TGTGCCACCAGTGATCGAGGAGGGGGCCAAGAGACCCAGTACTTC.

The CDR3 protein is CASSRSAHSRTDTQYF. CDR3 DNA: TGTGCCAGCAGTCGATCCGCCCACTCCCGCACAGATACGCAGTATTTT. The chain has TRBV6-6 and TRBJ2-3, with D unclear. The CDR3 is made up of 16 amino acids. Germline V gives CDR1 MNHNY, CDR2 SVGAGI (reference sequence). V gave up 5 bases and J gave up 1 base, with 16 bases separating them.

The chain carries TRBV4-1 and TRBJ2-6; either TRBD1 or TRBD2 may supply D (5 bases each). The CDR3 loop spans 16 amino acids. Germline assignment: CDR1 MGHRA and CDR2 YSYEKL. Trimming left V 1 base short and J 0 bases short, with 7 bases between. CDR3 sequence reads: CASSQGGASGANVLTF. Written as DNA, the CDR3 is TGCGCCAGCAGCCAAGGAGGGGCCTCTGGGGCCAACGTCCTGACTTTC.

The count of this clone is one. The V and J genes are TRBV5-1 and TRBJ2-3; 9 bases are shared with TRBD2. The CDR3 sequence is 16 residues long. Germline V gene sequence: CDR1 SGHRS, CDR2 YFSETQ. The V segment lost 0 bases and the J segment 3 bases; nucleotides outside the gene matches: 5. Written as DNA, the CDR3 is TGCGCCAGCAGCTTGGCCCCTAGCGGGGTAACAGATACGCAGTATTTT. It codes for CASSLAPSGVTDTQYF. Full variable domain (remainder filled in from reference TRBV5-1 and TRBJ2-3): KAGVTQTPRYLIKTRGQQVTLSCSPISGHRSVSWYQQTPGQGLQFLFEYFSETQRNKGNFPGRFSGRQFSNSRSEMNVSTLELGDSALYLCASSLAPSGVTDTQYFGPGTRLTVL.